The 21 T cell receptor beta chains reported below all come from one sample, sequenced in a study of T cell responses to AZD1222 COVID-19 vaccine. TCRdb's table, derived via immunoSEQ multiplex PCR, lists solely in-frame clones and lacks some. Here the sample spans approximately 130,000 clones, 93% being singletons. The sample here was peripheral blood, taken on day 0 of AZD1222 vaccination. These TCRs come from an adult in good health.

CDR3 loop: CASSLMNPGIPLHF. CDR3 sequence (DNA): TGTGCCAGCAGTTTAATGAACCCAGGGATCCCCCTCCACTTT. The chain carries TRBV28 and TRBJ1-6; possible D gene TRBD1, 5 bases. The V gene's germline CDR1 is MDHEN and CDR2 SYDVKM. V dropped 2 bases and J dropped 13 bases, with 15 bases sitting between them. CDR3 length: 14 amino acids.

J is TRBJ2-7 and V is TRBV3-1 (or the pseudogene TRBV3-2); D remains ambiguous. The CDR3 is 12 amino acids. The V end lost 5 bases, the J end lost 7 bases, and 12 bases lay between the germline ends. Germline CDR1 LGHDT, CDR2 YNNKEL (reference sequence). CDR3 DNA sequence: TGTGCCAGCAGCAATTCGGCCCTAGAGCAGTACTTC. Its protein product is CASSNSALEQYF.

This chain links TRBV27 with TRBJ2-2; D may be TRBD2 (6 bases). CDR3 size: 19 residues. CDR1 MNHEY and CDR2 SMNVEV come from the germline V gene (reference sequence). Trimming left V 5 bases short and J 1 base short, with 23 bases between. The CDR3 loop reads CASSPPPRRLGENTGELFF. CDR3 nucleotide sequence: TGTGCCAGCAGTCCCCCACCCCGCCGACTAGGGGAGAACACCGGGGAGCTGTTTTTT.

J is TRBJ1-2 and V is TRBV28, with D perhaps matching TRBD1 (6 bases). Looked up from germline, CDR1 is MDHEN and CDR2 is SYDVKM. The CDR3 totals 16 residues. V was shortened by 7 bases and J by 4 bases, with 22 bases between the two germline ends. The CDR3 bases are TGTGCCAGCACCTCAAGAAGGGGGGTCCTAGGCTATGGCTACACCTTC. This encodes CASTSRRGVLGYGYTF.

This chain links TRBV5-1 with TRBJ1-2; D possibly corresponds to TRBD1 (5 bases). The CDR3 extends over 15 amino acids. Trimming cost V 0 bases and J 2 bases, with 11 bases left between them. CDR1 and CDR2 (germline): SGHRS, YFSETQ. The CDR3 here is CASSLDAGTNYGYTF. For the CDR3, the DNA is TGCGCCAGCAGCTTGGATGCAGGGACCAACTATGGCTACACCTTC.

This chain joins TRBV24-1 and TRBJ2-2; 8 bases match TRBD1. V was clipped by 4 bases and J by 2 bases; unmatched bases: 5. The CDR3 extends over 16 amino acids. The germline gives CDR1 KGHDR, CDR2 SFDVKD. DNA for the CDR3: TGTGCCACCAGTGACTTGGGACAGGAAAACACCGGGGAGCTGTTTTTT. Translating it yields CATSDLGQENTGELFF.

The chain couples TRBV28 to TRBJ1-1, with D possibly being TRBD1 (5 bases). CDR3 length equals 14 residues. Germline CDR1 MDHEN, CDR2 SYDVKM. V was trimmed by 7 bases and J by 4 bases, leaving 16 bases between them. Here the CDR3 reads CASIEDRRGTEAFF. CDR3 DNA: TGTGCCAGCATAGAGGATCGGAGGGGCACTGAAGCTTTCTTT.

The DNA for the CDR3 is TGTGCCAGCAGCCAAGTGATCGGGGAGCTGTTTTTT. The encoded protein is CASSQVIGELFF. The chain recombines TRBV14 with TRBJ2-2; no definite D call. V lost 1 base to trimming and J lost 7 bases, with 4 bases between them. CDR3 size: 12 residues. Germline CDR1 reads SGHDN; CDR2 reads FVKESK.

The chain links TRBV30 to TRBJ1-2; a possible D gene is TRBD1 (6 bases). Germline CDR1 GTSNPN, CDR2 SVGIG (reference sequence). CDR3 length equals 13 residues. V lost 5 bases and J 8 bases, leaving 18 bases between the germline ends. This CDR3 reads CAWSTTGRLGYTF. The CDR3 nucleotides read TGTGCCTGGTCGACTACAGGGAGGCTAGGCTACACCTTC.

The V gene is TRBV2, the J gene TRBJ2-5, with unresolved D. The V gene's germline CDR1 is SNHLY and CDR2 FYNNEI. V shed 4 bases and J shed 12 bases, with 18 bases lying between them. This CDR3 is 13 amino acids long. The CDR3 reads CASSVEPALGKYF. CDR3 nucleotide sequence: TGTGCCAGCAGTGTGGAACCTGCTTTGGGGAAGTACTTC. The full variable domain, its missing parts supplied by reference TRBV2 and TRBJ2-5, is EPEVTQTPSHQVTQMGQEVILRCVPISNHLYFYWYRQILGQKVEFLVSFYNNEISEKSEIFDDQFSVERPDGSNFTLKIRSTKLEDSAMYFCASSVEPALGKYFGPGTRLLVL.

The CDR3 DNA follows: TGTGCCAGCAGCTTAACGGGGGGAAACTCTGGAAACACCATATATTTT. This sequence encodes CASSLTGGNSGNTIYF. The chain uses TRBV7-3 and TRBJ1-3, with D perhaps TRBD1 (5 bases). Germline assignment: CDR1 SGHTA and CDR2 FQGTGA. The CDR3 extends over 16 amino acids. Deletions cut 0 bases from V and 0 bases from J, with 9 bases between.

The chain carries TRBV5-5 and TRBJ2-7; D ambiguous. Trimming took off 4 bases at V and 4 bases at J, with 9 bases between the two ends. The CDR3 sequence is 12 residues long. Germline V gene lookup returns CDR1 SGHKS and CDR2 YYEKEE (reference sequence). DNA for the CDR3: TGTGCCAGCAGCGGAAATCTGTACGAGCAGTACTTC. Translated, it gives CASSGNLYEQYF.

Worth noting for this clone: Other DNA sequences of this sample code for an identical CDR3. The rearrangement uses TRBV5-6 and TRBJ1-2; possible D gene TRBD1, 5 bases. The CDR3 contains 13 residues. The ends were cut back, 4 bases at V and 3 bases at J, with 10 bases in the middle. Germline lookup yields CDR1 SGHDT and CDR2 YYEEEE. CDR3 sequence reads: CASSPDIYYGYTF. The CDR3 DNA sequence: TGTGCCAGCAGCCCGGACATATACTATGGCTACACCTTC.

The CDR3 DNA sequence: TGTGCCAGCAGCTTGGGGGCAGACAGAGAGACCCAGTACTTC. This gives the protein CASSLGADRETQYF. The V gene is TRBV7-2, the J gene TRBJ2-5, with D perhaps matching TRBD1 (6 bases). CDR1 and CDR2 (germline): SGHTA, FQGNSA. V dropped 3 bases and J dropped 4 bases, with 12 bases sitting between them. This CDR3 comprises 14 residues.

V gene TRBV2 combines with J gene TRBJ1-3; no clear D gene. V was shortened by 2 bases and J by 1 base, with 6 bases between the two germline ends. This CDR3 comprises 14 residues. Germline V CDR1 and CDR2: SNHLY, FYNNEI. The CDR3 is CASSESRSGNTIYF. CDR3 sequence (DNA): TGTGCCAGCAGTGAATCCAGGTCTGGAAACACCATATATTTT.

The chain uses TRBV14 and TRBJ2-2; D is ambiguous. Germline V gives CDR1 SGHDN, CDR2 FVKESK. The V end lost 1 base, the J end lost 4 bases, and 4 bases lay between the germline ends. The CDR3 runs to 13 residues. CDR3: CASSQVTTGELFF. DNA for the CDR3: TGTGCCAGCAGCCAAGTTACCACCGGGGAGCTGTTTTTT.

V is TRBV7-9 and J is TRBJ2-2, with 8 bases matching TRBD2. V gave up 7 bases and J gave up 4 bases; unmatched junction bases: 11. Germline CDR1 reads SEHNR; CDR2 reads FQNEAQ (reference sequence). This CDR3 region has 16 residues. The DNA for the CDR3 is TGTGCCAGCACCATAGCGGGGTTAGTTGGCACCGGGGAGCTGTTTTTT. Translating it yields CASTIAGLVGTGELFF.

This clone was recorded once. J is TRBJ1-1 and V is TRBV9, with D tentatively TRBD1 (6 bases). The germline V and J ends were trimmed by 3 bases and 6 bases, with 18 bases remaining between them. Germline V gene data show CDR1 as SGDLS and CDR2 as YYNGEE. The CDR3 consists of 15 residues. The CDR3 bases are TGTGCCAGCAGCGCCTCAGGGGCACCCGGGTCTGAAGCTTTCTTT. This translates into CASSASGAPGSEAFF.

This clone showed up just a few times. The chain joins TRBV9 to TRBJ1-5; the D is unclear. The V end was cut by 3 bases, the J end by 1 base, with 8 bases between. In germline, CDR1 is SGDLS, CDR2 YYNGEE. The CDR3 is 14 amino acids. The CDR3 DNA reads TGTGCCAGCAGCGCAGGACCGAGCAATCAGCCCCAGCATTTT. Protein product: CASSAGPSNQPQHF.

The chain couples TRBV2 to TRBJ1-6; 7 bases align to TRBD1. The germline V gene encodes CDR1 SNHLY and CDR2 FYNNEI. J was trimmed by 0 bases and V by 7 bases; bases with no gene match: 15. The CDR3 contains 19 residues. This CDR3 reads CASIFKGDRVISYNSPLHF. DNA for the CDR3: TGTGCCAGCATATTTAAGGGAGACAGGGTGATCTCCTATAATTCACCCCTCCACTTT.

This clone appeared a single time. The chain combines TRBV6-6 with TRBJ2-7, with TRBD2 identical over 11 bases. The CDR3 has 16 amino acids. CDR1 is MNHNY, CDR2 SVGAGI, per germline (reference sequence). V was clipped by 3 bases and J by 2 bases; unmatched bases: 6. In nucleotides, the CDR3 is TGTGCCAGCAGTTATCTTCGACTAGCGGGAACCTACGAGCAGTACTTC. As protein: CASSYLRLAGTYEQYF.